This TCR beta chain emerged from a study of CXCR3-negative and CXCR3-positive naive CD8 T cells. Notes on the study in general: TRB CDR3s were more hydrophobic in CXCR3-positive than in CXCR3-negative naive cells. Naive subsets did not differ in surface CD5, and TRB CDR3 properties served to infer TCR strength. In cryopreserved cells, CXCR3 expression partially decreased, and fresh PBMCs were used in most assays.

CDR3 length: 15 residues. Germline V gives CDR1 DFQATT, CDR2 SNEGSKA (reference sequence). Concerning this clonotype: Its antigen is not known.

Naive CD8+ T cells carried a CD45RO-CCR7+CD27+CD95- phenotype. TRB cDNA was prepared as libraries by UMI-labeled 5' RACE. TCRdb reprocessed the 5' RACE reads, with one entry per CDR3 protein and no DNA. The sample table sets out around 160,000 distinct CDR3 sequences. The J gene is TRBJ2-1, the V gene TRBV20-1; TCRdb outputs TRBD2, but without DNA this stays unchecked. The sequence was obtained from a human donor in good health. Some clones in this sample may be carry-over from other donors' samples. The specimen was naive CXCR3+ CD8+ T cells from blood. The sample's subset: CD45RO-CCR7+CD27+CD95- naive CD8+ T cells expressing CXCR3 (TNR3+). CDR3 sequence reads: CSALTSGSPHNEQFF.